These 9 T cell receptor beta chains were all obtained from the same sample, sequenced in a study of shared clonotypes between healthy human individuals. Generated by immunoSEQ multiplex PCR, the TCRdb table keeps only in-frame clones and is missing some. The sample lists about 990,000 clones, approximately 80% occurring once. The sample was memory CD4+ T cells from PBMCs. As for subset: CD45RA-negative fraction. These receptors were obtained from a man aged 18 to 29 in good health. Some clones in this sample may be carry-over from other donors' samples.

CDR3 region: CASSIGAGGETQYF. The CDR3 DNA reads TGTGCCAGTAGTATCGGGGCAGGGGGAGAGACCCAGTACTTC. This chain links TRBV19 with TRBJ2-5; 7 bases are a match to TRBD1. Looked up from germline, CDR1 is LNHDA and CDR2 is SQIVND (reference sequence). Trimming cost V 3 bases and J 4 bases; bases outside gene matches: 5. CDR3 length equals 14 residues.

This chain uses TRBV15 with TRBJ1-3; D remains ambiguous. V dropped 4 bases and J dropped 3 bases, with 10 bases sitting between them. This CDR3 comprises 14 residues. From germline, CDR1 is LNHNV and CDR2 YYDKDF (reference sequence). The CDR3 sequence: CATSIPPYGNTIYF. CDR3 coding DNA: TGTGCCACCAGCATTCCCCCTTATGGAAACACCATATATTTT.

Here the CDR3 DNA reads TGTGCCAGCAGCCGTAATTTTCCCACCGGGGAGCTGTTTTTT. Its protein is CASSRNFPTGELFF. The V and J genes are TRBV28 and TRBJ2-2; D call uncertain. Germline V gives CDR1 MDHEN, CDR2 SYDVKM. V was clipped by 6 bases and J by 4 bases, with 12 bases between them. The CDR3 length is 14 residues.

V and J are TRBV7-2 and TRBJ1-1; TRBD1 aligns across 8 bases. Germline lookup yields CDR1 SGHTA and CDR2 FQGNSA. V dropped 5 bases and J dropped 3; count of bases not matched to a gene: 8. This CDR3 is 15 amino acids long. The CDR3 DNA sequence: TGTGCCAGCAGCCGTAAGACAGGGGCGGACACTGAAGCTTTCTTT. Amino acids: CASSRKTGADTEAFF.

A note on this clone: Distinct nucleotide sequences in the sample also encode this CDR3. The V call is TRBV5-1, the J call TRBJ2-7; 7 nucleotides align to TRBD1. The CDR3 has 12 amino acids. Per germline, CDR1 SGHRS and CDR2 YFSETQ. V trimming: 5 bases; J trimming: 4 bases; junction bases outside the gene matches: 3. The CDR3 coding sequence is TGCGCCAGCAGACGGGACAGTTACGAGCAGTACTTC. Translated, it gives CASRRDSYEQYF.

The chain has TRBV28 and TRBJ1-3; D remains unclear. This CDR3 comprises 11 residues. V dropped 7 bases and J dropped 8 bases, with 9 bases sitting between them. In germline, CDR1 is MDHEN, CDR2 SYDVKM. The CDR3 nucleotides are TGTGCCAGCATGGCTACAGACACCATATATTTT. It specifies CASMATDTIYF.

As concerns this clone: A far larger clone differs by one base, so this is likely a read error. V usage is TRBV30 and J usage is TRBJ1-5; 8 nucleotides match TRBD1. The germline gives CDR1 GTSNPN, CDR2 SVGIG (reference sequence). The CDR3 totals 15 residues. CDR3 bases: TGTGCCTGGAGTACCTCCGGACAGGGAGGTCAGCCCCGGCATTTT. Translated: CAWSTSGQGGQPRHF.

This clone appeared once. CDR3 nucleotide sequence: TGTGCCATCAGTGAGTCGGGACCGAACAATCAGCCCCAGCATTTT. Protein sequence: CAISESGPNNQPQHF. The V gene is TRBV10-3, the J gene TRBJ1-5; tentatively, D is TRBD1 (5 bases). CDR1 and CDR2 (germline): ENHRY, SYGVKD. The V gene lost 0 bases and the J gene lost 3 bases, with 9 bases spanning the gap. The CDR3 contains 15 residues.

The genes are TRBV4-3 and TRBJ2-3, with 7 positions matching TRBD2. The trim removed 2 bases at V and 2 bases at J, leaving 13 bases unmatched. CDR1 and CDR2 (germline): LGHNA, YSLEER. The CDR3 is 18 residues long. DNA of the CDR3: TGCGCCAGCAGCCAAAAGAGGGGCGGGAGTACCTCCACAGATACGCAGTATTTT. Residues: CASSQKRGGSTSTDTQYF.